Below are 21 T cell receptor beta chains sequenced from a single sample in a study of blood T cell repertoires in COVID-19. The assay was immunoSEQ multiplex PCR, and TCRdb's table has in-frame clones only and misses some. The sample lists roughly 190,000 clones; about 85% were seen once. The material sequenced was peripheral blood. The receptor set was obtained from a man aged 30 to 45 with acute or convalescent COVID-19.

This chain connects TRBV12-3 or TRBV12-4 to TRBJ1-2; the match to TRBD1 covers 7 bases. V lost 5 bases to trimming and J lost 4 bases; unmatched junction nucleotides: 4. This CDR3 comprises 13 residues. The CDR3 sequence is CASSPRDSYGYTF. CDR3 nucleotide sequence: TGTGCCAGCAGTCCCCGGGACAGCTATGGCTACACCTTC.

This rearrangement joins TRBV30 to TRBJ1-2; D possibly corresponds to TRBD1 (6 bases). This CDR3 region has 16 residues. The V end lost 0 bases, the J end lost 2 bases, and 16 bases lay between the germline ends. CDR1 is GTSNPN and CDR2 is SVGIG in the germline V gene (reference sequence). CDR3 loop: CAWSVQGLRWNYGYTF. The CDR3 nucleotides read TGTGCCTGGAGTGTACAGGGCCTCCGGTGGAACTATGGCTACACCTTC.

V and J are TRBV4-2 and TRBJ1-1, with D perhaps TRBD1 (6 bases). The CDR3 consists of 17 residues. With 3 bases removed from V and 0 bases from J, the gap between germline ends came to 17 bases. Germline lookup yields CDR1 LGHNA and CDR2 YNFKEQ. The CDR3 DNA follows: TGTGCCAGCAGCCACGGGATCCAGGGGAACATGAACACTGAAGCTTTCTTT. The encoded protein is CASSHGIQGNMNTEAFF.

The V gene is TRBV21-1, the J gene TRBJ1-1; TRBD1, the table's D call, was not compared with the DNA. TRBV21-1 is given as a pseudogene. This CDR3 has 13 residues. CDR3 DNA: TGTGCCAGCAAGATCAGATTGATAACTGAAGCTTTCTTT. Its protein is CASKIRLITEAFF.

The chain couples TRBV15 to TRBJ2-5; TRBD1 agrees at 9 bases. Germline values: CDR1 LNHNV, CDR2 YYDKDF (reference sequence). Germline trimming cut 1 base from V and 4 bases from J; bases unmatched to any gene: 4. The CDR3 is 15 residues long. CDR3 DNA sequence: TGTGCCACCAGCAGAGGACAGGGGGGTTTAGAGACCCAGTACTTC. Protein: CATSRGQGGLETQYF.

This chain connects TRBV5-5 to TRBJ2-7; 9 nucleotides match TRBD2. CDR3 length: 15 residues. V lost 4 bases to trimming and J lost 2 bases; unmatched junction nucleotides: 7. Germline V gene sequence: CDR1 SGHKS, CDR2 YYEKEE (reference sequence). The CDR3, as DNA: TGTGCCAGCAGCCTGAGCGGGGGGCTCCCCTACGAGCAGTACTTC. Residues: CASSLSGGLPYEQYF.

V is TRBV7-9 and J is TRBJ2-1, with D maybe TRBD1 (5 bases). The CDR3 runs to 14 residues. From germline, CDR1 is SEHNR and CDR2 FQNEAQ (reference sequence). The germline V and J ends were trimmed by 6 bases and 8 bases, with 17 bases remaining between them. The CDR3 region has the DNA TGTGCCAGCAGGAGGAGTCAGGGCCCGGATGAGCAGTTCTTC. It specifies CASRRSQGPDEQFF.

The genes are TRBV28 and TRBJ2-7; 8 nucleotides match TRBD1. V was pared by 6 bases and J by 0 bases, with 7 bases of the junction left unmatched. Germline CDR1 reads MDHEN; CDR2 reads SYDVKM. The CDR3 contains 15 residues. CDR3 DNA: TGTGCCAGCAGCCCCTCGACAGGGGCCTCCTACGAGCAGTACTTC. Its translation is CASSPSTGASYEQYF. The full variable domain, its missing parts supplied by reference TRBV28 and TRBJ2-7, is DVKVTQSSRYLVKRTGEKVFLECVQDMDHENMFWYRQDPGLGLRLIYFSYDVKMKEKGDIPEGYSVSREKKERFSLILESASTNQTSMYLCASSPSTGASYEQYFGPGTRLTVT.

The rearrangement joins TRBV27 to TRBJ1-1; 9 positions agree with TRBD1. From germline, CDR1 is MNHEY and CDR2 SMNVEV (reference sequence). The CDR3 extends over 17 amino acids. V lost 5 bases and J lost 3; bases outside the gene matches: 13. The chain's CDR3 is CASSPGQGPLTDTEAFF. CDR3 nucleotide sequence: TGTGCCAGCAGTCCGGGACAGGGCCCTTTAACGGACACTGAAGCTTTCTTT.

The rearrangement joins TRBV28 to TRBJ2-7, with D perhaps TRBD1 (6 bases). Germline CDR1 is MDHEN and CDR2 is SYDVKM. The CDR3 has 12 residues. V shed 5 bases and J shed 5 bases, with 10 bases lying between them. CDR3 sequence (DNA): TGTGCCAGCAGTACGGGACAAAACGAGCAGTACTTC. It specifies CASSTGQNEQYF.

This chain links TRBV7-2 with TRBJ2-2; 9 nucleotides line up with TRBD1. The CDR3 covers 16 residues. The V gene end was trimmed by 1 base and the J gene end by 6 bases; junction bases not matched to a gene: 6. The germline CDR1 and CDR2 sequences are SGHTA and FQGNSA. DNA of the CDR3: TGTGCCAGCAGCTTAGTAAGGACAGGGGTATCCGGGGAGCTGTTTTTT. Amino acids: CASSLVRTGVSGELFF. Combining the CDR3 with reference TRBV7-2 and TRBJ2-2 gives the whole variable domain GAGVSQSPSNKVTEKGKDVELRCDPISGHTALYWYRQSLGQGLEFLIYFQGNSAPDKSGLPSDRFSAERTGGSVSTLTIQRTQQEDSAVYLCASSLVRTGVSGELFFGEGSRLTVL.

This clone was seen just once. This chain uses TRBV20-1 with TRBJ2-1; 8 bases fit TRBD2. V lost 3 bases and J lost 4; bases outside the gene matches: 8. CDR3 length: 15 residues. Looked up from germline, CDR1 is DFQATT and CDR2 is SNEGSKA (reference sequence). DNA of the CDR3: TGCAGTGCTAGTCCAGCGGGAGTCCCTTACAATGAGCAGTTCTTC. Protein: CSASPAGVPYNEQFF.

The genes are TRBV12-5 and TRBJ1-2, with 9 bases that match TRBD1. This CDR3 spans 13 amino acids. From germline, CDR1 is LGHNT and CDR2 FRNRAP. Losses at the gene ends were 6 bases for V and 7 bases for J; bases not matched to a gene: 6. Here the CDR3 DNA reads TGTGCTAGTGGCCCTGGGACAGGGCTTGGCTACACCTTC. It yields the protein CASGPGTGLGYTF.

This chain joins TRBV19 and TRBJ1-1; 8 nucleotides agree with TRBD1. CDR1 and CDR2 from the germline V gene are LNHDA and SQIVND (reference sequence). There are 17 residues in the CDR3. With 6 bases clipped from V and 1 base from J, the junction kept 13 bases outside the gene matches. CDR3 protein: CASSSDRGRGGNTEAFF. As DNA, the CDR3 is TGTGCCAGTAGCAGCGACAGGGGCCGTGGGGGGAACACTGAAGCTTTCTTT.

The sample holds a few counts of this clone. This chain connects TRBV5-1 to TRBJ2-1; the match to TRBD2 covers 9 bases. The CDR3 is made up of 16 amino acids. The V and J ends lost 2 bases and 3 bases, in that order; junction bases with no gene match: 6. The germline CDR1 and CDR2 sequences are SGHRS and YFSETQ. As DNA, the CDR3 is TGCGCCAGCAGCTTCGAGGTAGCGGGAGACTACAATGAGCAGTTCTTC. It translates to CASSFEVAGDYNEQFF.

The rearrangement joins TRBV6-5 to TRBJ2-1, with 8 positions matching TRBD2. Germline CDR1 reads MNHEY; CDR2 reads SVGAGI. The CDR3 length is 12 residues. With V trimmed by 8 bases and J by 6 bases, 3 bases remained unmatched. For the CDR3, the DNA is TGTGCCAGCTCCCGGGGGGGCAATGAGCAGTTCTTC. This gives the protein CASSRGGNEQFF.

This rearrangement joins TRBV11-1 to TRBJ1-1; D is uncertain. Germline CDR1 and CDR2: SGHAT and FQDESV (reference sequence). The length of the CDR3 is 16 residues. Trimming took 4 bases from V and 0 from J, leaving 15 bases between them. The CDR3 sequence is CASSWGGSRMNTEAFF. The DNA for the CDR3 is TGTGCCAGCAGCTGGGGAGGGTCCCGCATGAACACTGAAGCTTTCTTT.

This chain links TRBV30 with TRBJ2-1; 10 bases are shared with TRBD2. CDR1 is GTSNPN and CDR2 is SVGIG in the germline V gene (reference sequence). CDR3 length: 15 residues. V was pared by 4 bases and J by 3 bases, with 6 bases of the junction left unmatched. CDR3 nucleotide sequence: TGTGCCTGGACAAGCGGGACTAGCGTCTACAATGAGCAGTTCTTC. The encoded protein is CAWTSGTSVYNEQFF. Drawing the rest from reference TRBV30 and TRBJ2-1, the complete variable domain is SQTIHQWPATLVQPVGSPLSLECTVEGTSNPNLYWYRQAAGRGLQLLFYSVGIGQISSEVPQNLSASRPQDRQFILSSKKLLLSDSGFYLCAWTSGTSVYNEQFFGPGTRLTVL.

This clone came up once. The chain is built from TRBV29-1 and TRBJ1-2, with D hard to call. Deletions cut 5 bases from V and 13 bases from J, with 23 bases between. Germline V gene data show CDR1 as SQVTM and CDR2 as ANQGSEA. The length of the CDR3 is 13 residues. The CDR3 reads CSVYLRDPLAVTF. The CDR3, as DNA: TGCAGCGTTTATCTCCGGGATCCCCTCGCGGTCACCTTC.

The chain employs TRBV2 and TRBJ1-6, with D possibly TRBD1 on 5 matching bases. Germline CDR1 and CDR2: SNHLY and FYNNEI. Trimming stripped 3 bases from V and 4 bases from J, with 13 bases between. CDR3 length equals 16 residues. CDR3 residues: CASSDRARFYNSPLHF. For the CDR3, the DNA is TGTGCCAGCAGTGACAGGGCCCGGTTTTATAATTCACCCCTCCACTTT.

The chain combines TRBV7-9 with TRBJ1-2; 7 nucleotides line up with TRBD1. The CDR3 contains 13 residues. CDR1 is SEHNR and CDR2 is FQNEAQ in the germline V gene (reference sequence). V shed 5 bases and J 4 bases; nucleotides not matched to a gene: 4. The CDR3 DNA reads TGTGCCAGCAGCCCGGGACAGACCTATGGCTACACCTTC. Translated: CASSPGQTYGYTF.